What follows describes a single T cell receptor beta chain. Clones were sequenced by immunoSEQ multiplex PCR, and TCRdb holds only the in-frame ones, with some missing. The sample has 83,000 or so clones; about 83% are singletons. Trimming removed 0 bases at V and 4 bases at J, with 13 bases between. There are 15 residues in the CDR3. Germline loops: CDR1 SGDLS, CDR2 YYNGEE. The data are from a study of T cell responses to AZD1222 COVID-19 vaccine. The V call is TRBV9, the J call TRBJ1-2; TRBD1 might be the D (6 bases). The sample was peripheral blood, taken on day 0 of AZD1222 vaccination. The clonotype originates from an adult in good health. In nucleotides, the CDR3 is TGTGCCAGCAGCGTAGAATCAGGGGCAGGCTATGGCTACACCTTC. This encodes CASSVESGAGYGYTF.